Below, 23 T cell receptor beta chains from the same sample are listed, as sequenced in a study of CD8+CD57+ T cells in acquired aplastic anemia (dated by TCRdb to 2017 to 2018). Patients chosen for sequencing had shown expansion of CD8+CD57+ cells by flow cytometry. Sequencing was performed on an Illumina HiSeq 2000. Genomic DNA served as template for TCR beta VDJ combination and CDR3 sequence profiling. TCRdb applied fastp at Q25 and MiXCR to the public reads, then kept only in-frame beta chains. Rows are combined by CDR3 protein, so each entry shows the most common genes and DNA. Within this sample are about 98,000 distinct CDR3 sequences, with 55% to 80% of them counted one time only. The ten largest account for approximately 60% of the sample. Sequencing input: sorted CD4+, CD8+, or CD8+CD57+ T cells (not recorded which) from PBMCs. The origin of the receptors is a human donor with aplastic anemia.

This clonotype was found many times. The rearrangement uses TRBV15 and TRBJ1-2; maybe TRBD1 (6 bases). Germline CDR1 reads LNHNV; CDR2 reads YYDKDF (reference sequence). The CDR3 is 15 residues long. V lost 0 bases, J lost 5 bases, and 13 bases lay in between. CDR3 in DNA: TGTGCCACCAGCAGAGATAGAGGGGGGGGTTATGGCTACACCTTC. Encoded protein: CATSRDRGGGYGYTF.

The chain employs TRBV7-9 and TRBJ1-1; unclear D gene. Germline CDR1 is SEHNR and CDR2 is FQNEAQ (reference sequence). The CDR3 runs 14 residues. V lost 5 bases to trimming and J lost 3 bases, with 13 bases between them. The CDR3 coding sequence is TGTGCCAGCAGCCCCCTCAACGTTGACACTGAAGCTTTCTTT. It yields the protein CASSPLNVDTEAFF.

CDR3 nucleotide sequence: TGCAGTGCTATCAAGGGATCGAACTATGGCTACACCTTC. Translation gives CSAIKGSNYGYTF. The chain couples TRBV20-1 to TRBJ1-2; D remains ambiguous. This CDR3 comprises 13 residues. CDR1 DFQATT and CDR2 SNEGSKA come from the germline V gene (reference sequence). The V gene lost 4 bases and the J gene lost 2 bases, with 11 bases spanning the gap.

CDR3 nucleotide sequence: TGTGCCAGCGGGAGGGACTCCACAGATACGCAGTATTTT. Protein sequence: CASGRDSTDTQYF. The chain recombines TRBV10-3 with TRBJ2-3, with 9 positions matching TRBD2. The J segment lost 2 bases and the V segment lost 10 bases, leaving 4 bases of the junction unmatched. The CDR3 covers 13 residues. Germline V gene lookup returns CDR1 ENHRY and CDR2 SYGVKD.

The chain is built from TRBV25-1 and TRBJ2-3, with D maybe TRBD2 (6 bases). CDR3 length: 13 amino acids. V lost 7 bases and J 6 bases, leaving 14 bases between the germline ends. Germline V gene sequence: CDR1 MGHDK, CDR2 SYGVNS. Written as DNA, the CDR3 is TGTGCCAGCAAATTGGGACTCACCGATACGCAGTATTTT. Its translation: CASKLGLTDTQYF.

Regarding this clonotype: One junction end does not reproduce the germline sequence, and a read error may be involved. This sequence joins TRBV10-3 and TRBJ1-1, with D possibly TRBD1 on 6 matching bases. Germline V gene sequence: CDR1 ENHRY, CDR2 SYGVKD. The CDR3 sequence is 14 residues long. CDR3 region: CAISEPGANTEAFF. Written as DNA, the CDR3 is TGCGCCATCAGTGAGCCGGGGGCAAACACTGAAGCTTTCTTT.

CDR3 sequence (DNA): TGCAGTGCTAGGCGGGGTGTTGTGAACACTGAAGCTTTCTTT. Amino acids: CSARRGVVNTEAFF. This sequence joins TRBV20-1 and TRBJ1-1; D remains unclear. Germline CDR1 is DFQATT and CDR2 is SNEGSKA (reference sequence). V lost 3 bases and J 0 bases, leaving 11 bases between the germline ends. CDR3 size: 14 residues.

The J gene is TRBJ1-1, the V gene TRBV20-1, with D perhaps TRBD1 (5 bases). The germline V gene has CDR1 DFQATT and CDR2 SNEGSKA (reference sequence). The V end lost 3 bases, the J end lost 4 bases, and 12 bases lay between the germline ends. The CDR3 loop spans 13 amino acids. The CDR3 DNA follows: TGCAGTGCTAGGAACCCCGGGGGCACTGAAGCTTTCTTT. Encoded protein: CSARNPGGTEAFF.

This clonotype was detected only a few times. The chain joins TRBV10-3 to TRBJ2-5; 9 bases align to TRBD2. Trimming at V came to 1 base and at J to 2 bases, leaving 5 bases not matched to a gene. The germline gives CDR1 ENHRY, CDR2 SYGVKD. The CDR3 sequence is 16 residues long. CDR3 DNA: TGTGCCATCAGTGAGTTTAGCGGGAGCGCTCAAGAGACCCAGTACTTC. Protein sequence: CAISEFSGSAQETQYF.

This clonotype was found a few times. CDR3: CAIRGNGDTQYF. For the CDR3, the DNA is TGTGCCATCAGGGGGAATGGAGATACGCAGTATTTT. The V gene is TRBV10-3, the J gene TRBJ2-3; D is uncertain. V was clipped by 6 bases and J by 5 bases, with 9 bases between them. The CDR3 runs to 12 residues. Germline CDR1 reads ENHRY; CDR2 reads SYGVKD.

The rearrangement links TRBV20-1 to TRBJ2-1, with TRBD1 as a possible D gene (5 bases). Germline V lookup: CDR1 DFQATT, CDR2 SNEGSKA (reference sequence). V dropped 3 bases and J dropped 4 bases, with 13 bases sitting between them. CDR3 size: 14 residues. CDR3 coding DNA: TGCAGTGCTAGTGGGGCGTTGGATTACAATGAGCAGTTCTTC. Amino acid sequence: CSASGALDYNEQFF.

The rearrangement uses TRBV7-2 and TRBJ2-5, with D possibly TRBD1 on 6 matching bases. Germline V lookup: CDR1 SGHTA, CDR2 FQGNSA. Trimming removed 5 bases at V and 3 bases at J, with 10 bases between. This CDR3 comprises 13 residues. In nucleotides, the CDR3 is TGTGCCAGCAGCCGAGGGGGAGAAGAGACCCAGTACTTC. Translating it yields CASSRGGEETQYF.

This chain connects TRBV7-3 to TRBJ1-1, with a weak D call TRBD1 (5 bases). CDR1 SGHTA and CDR2 FQGTGA come from the germline V gene. The CDR3 is 13 amino acids. V shed 5 bases and J shed 4 bases, with 11 bases lying between them. For the CDR3, the DNA is TGTGCCAGCAGCCCCGGGACCAGCACTGAAGCTTTCTTT. Protein product: CASSPGTSTEAFF.

The V call is TRBV7-9, the J call TRBJ1-1, with D unclear. Trimming stripped 11 bases from V and 0 bases from J, with 10 bases between. Germline V gene sequence: CDR1 SEHNR, CDR2 FQNEAQ (reference sequence). CDR3 length equals 12 residues. CDR3 coding DNA: TGTGCCTGCTCGGGGATGAACACTGAAGCTTTCTTT. This codes for CACSGMNTEAFF.

CDR3 coding DNA: TGCGCCAGCAGACTGCAGGGGGGGACCTACGAGCAGTACTTC. Residues: CASRLQGGTYEQYF. The chain uses TRBV5-1 and TRBJ2-7, with D perhaps given as TRBD1 or TRBD2 (7 bases each). Germline V gene sequence: CDR1 SGHRS, CDR2 YFSETQ. The germline V and J ends were trimmed by 5 bases and 2 bases, with 14 bases remaining between them. CDR3 length: 14 amino acids.

This clonotype was counted at least ten times. The J gene is TRBJ1-1, the V gene TRBV19; D not certain. The germline V gene has CDR1 LNHDA and CDR2 SQIVND (reference sequence). This CDR3 has 12 residues. The germline V and J ends were trimmed by 6 bases and 1 base, with 6 bases remaining between them. The CDR3 loop reads CASSPANTEAFF. The CDR3 nucleotides are TGTGCCAGTAGCCCAGCGAACACTGAAGCTTTCTTT.

The chain is built from TRBV19 and TRBJ1-5, with D unresolved. Deletions cut 4 bases from V and 5 bases from J, with 18 bases between. CDR1 and CDR2 (germline): LNHDA, SQIVND (reference sequence). The CDR3 length is 16 residues. The CDR3 nucleotides are TGTGCCAGTAGTACCAAAACAGTAGGGTTTGATCAGCCCCAGCATTTT. It specifies CASSTKTVGFDQPQHF.

DNA of the CDR3: TGTGCCAGTAGTATGGAGGGGCAGGGTGCAACCCTCCACTTT. Its translation: CASSMEGQGATLHF. This sequence joins TRBV19 and TRBJ1-6, with a tentative D call TRBD1 (5 bases). Per germline, CDR1 LNHDA and CDR2 SQIVND (reference sequence). V lost 3 bases and J lost 14, with 17 bases in between. This CDR3 spans 14 amino acids.

This clonotype was detected ten times or more. The V call is TRBV20-1, the J call TRBJ2-3; 10 bases are a match to TRBD2. The germline gives CDR1 DFQATT, CDR2 SNEGSKA (reference sequence). This CDR3 region has 15 residues. V shed 6 bases, J shed 1 base, and the junction held 7 bases outside the gene matches. CDR3 nucleotide sequence: TGCAGTGCCCCAGTTCTAGCGGGGGGCACAGATACGCAGTATTTT. Protein sequence: CSAPVLAGGTDTQYF.

This rearrangement joins TRBV11-2 to TRBJ2-7; D gene uncertain. The germline V gene has CDR1 SGHAT and CDR2 FQNNGV. Trimming took 1 base from V and 0 from J, leaving 7 bases between them. The length of the CDR3 is 14 residues. The CDR3 region has the DNA TGTGCCAGCAGCTTAGTGGCAGCCTCCTACGAGCAGTACTTC. Its translation: CASSLVAASYEQYF.

CDR3 nucleotides: TGTGCCACCAGTGAGACGGGACAGACTAGCACAGATACGCAGTATTTT. Translation: CATSETGQTSTDTQYF. J is TRBJ2-3 and V is TRBV24-1, with TRBD1 matching 7 bases. This CDR3 is built from 16 residues. Per germline, CDR1 KGHDR and CDR2 SFDVKD. The trim removed 4 bases at V and 0 bases at J, leaving 6 bases unmatched.

This chain joins TRBV10-1 and TRBJ1-5; no clear D. V dropped 4 bases and J dropped 3 bases, with 7 bases sitting between them. From germline, CDR1 is WNHNN and CDR2 SYGVQD (reference sequence). This CDR3 is 13 amino acids long. CDR3 bases: TGCGCCAGCAGTGTCGGGGTCAATCAGCCCCAGCATTTT. This sequence encodes CASSVGVNQPQHF.

The rearrangement uses TRBV7-9 and TRBJ2-7, with 9 bases fitting TRBD1. CDR3 size: 13 residues. V shed 7 bases and J 6 bases; nucleotides not matched to a gene: 7. Germline CDR1 reads SEHNR; CDR2 reads FQNEAQ (reference sequence). This CDR3 is CASNPGQGGEQYF. The CDR3 DNA follows: TGTGCCAGCAACCCGGGACAGGGTGGCGAGCAGTACTTC.